These T cell receptor beta chains were read from a single sample in a study of control samples from healthy donors and cancer patients. The method was immunoSEQ multiplex PCR; TCRdb's version includes in-frame clones alone and lacks a portion of them. This table has approximately 150,000 clones, 75% to 95% appearing once. Source material: blood. Every receptor here comes from a man between 18 and 35 years old in good health. Both conserved end residues are part of each CDR3. Fields, in order: J gene, V gene, clone size, CDR3 length, D gene, CDR3 protein, CDR3 DNA. The D gene is left open where the match is weak. A clone size is listed for some rows: how often the clone was seen (once, few, many), or a class if it is expanded.

>TRBJ1-6|TRBV15|NA|17|NA
CATSRAQGPTYNSPLHF
TGTGCCACCAGCAGAGCCCAGGGCCCAACCTATAATTCACCCCTCCACTTT
>TRBJ1-2|TRBV3-1/TRBV3-2|NA|15|NA
CASSQEQGGGYGYTF
TGTGCCAGCAGCCAAGAGCAAGGGGGTGGCTATGGCTACACCTTC
>TRBJ1-1|TRBV6-6|few|15|NA
CASSYSTRFGTEAFF
TGTGCCAGCAGTTACTCGACCAGGTTTGGGACTGAAGCTTTCTTT
>TRBJ2-5|TRBV5-1|NA|16|TRBD1
CASSSTGTGDIETQYF
TGCGCCAGCAGCTCTACCGGGACAGGGGACATAGAGACCCAGTACTTC
>TRBJ1-4|TRBV7-9|NA|16|NA
CASSLADSDEAGKLFF
TGTGCCAGCAGCTTAGCGGACAGTGATGAGGCCGGAAAACTGTTTTTT
>TRBJ1-2|TRBV12-5|NA|13|TRBD1
CASGWDRDYGYTF
TGTGCTAGTGGTTGGGACAGGGACTATGGCTACACCTTC
>TRBJ2-7|TRBV5-4|NA|15|NA
CASRLGPPSSYEQYF
TGTGCCAGCAGGTTAGGGCCCCCCAGCTCCTACGAGCAGTACTTC
>TRBJ1-2|TRBV13|NA|14|NA
CASSSGHQPNGHTF
TGTGCCAGCAGCTCCGGACACCAACCCAACGGCCACACCTTC
>TRBJ2-1|TRBV2|NA|14|NA
CASSEIGRFNEQFF
TGTGCCAGCAGCGAAATCGGACGGTTTAATGAGCAGTTCTTC
>TRBJ1-6|TRBV11-2|NA|14|TRBD1
CASSPGQFNSPLHF
TGTGCCAGCAGCCCGGGACAGTTTAATTCACCCCTCCACTTT
>TRBJ1-1|TRBV29-1|NA|14|TRBD1
CSVVRTGDNTEAFF
TGCAGCGTTGTCCGGACAGGGGACAACACTGAAGCTTTCTTT
>TRBJ2-2|TRBV10-2|NA|16|TRBD2
CASSESGGANTGELFF
TGCGCCAGCAGTGAGTCTGGGGGGGCGAACACCGGGGAGCTGTTTTTT
>TRBJ2-2|TRBV5-4|once|15|NA
CASSLGVSDTGELFF
TGTGCCAGCAGCTTGGGGGTCTCTGACACCGGGGAGCTGTTTTTT
>TRBJ1-1|TRBV12-3/TRBV12-4|NA|13|NA
CASSFGRNTEAFF
TGTGCCAGCAGTTTTGGGCGTAACACTGAAGCTTTCTTT
>TRBJ2-5|TRBV7-2|NA|15|NA
CASSLGPGNQETQYF
TGTGCCAGCAGCTTAGGCCCGGGGAACCAAGAGACCCAGTACTTC
>TRBJ1-4|TRBV5-8|NA|14|NA
CASSYGQSNEKLFF
TGTGCCAGCAGCTACGGACAGTCTAATGAAAAACTGTTTTTT
>TRBJ1-2|TRBV30|once|17|TRBD1
CAWSTTPGQGFHYGYTF
TGTGCCTGGAGTACAACTCCCGGACAGGGCTTTCACTATGGCTACACCTTC
>TRBJ2-4|TRBV7-2|NA|16|NA
CASSLDWTLAKNIQYF
TGTGCCAGCAGCTTAGACTGGACTTTAGCCAAAAACATTCAGTACTTC
>TRBJ1-5|TRBV7-8|NA|16|TRBD1
CASSLGRTGSNQPQHF
TGTGCCAGCAGCTTAGGGCGGACAGGCTCCAATCAGCCCCAGCATTTT
>TRBJ2-5|TRBV30|NA|14|NA
CAWSPGLGTETQYF
TGTGCCTGGAGTCCCGGGCTCGGCACGGAGACCCAGTACTTC
>TRBJ1-5|TRBV7-6|NA|16|NA
CASSQLAGNDRQPQHF
TGTGCCAGCAGCCAGTTGGCAGGGAACGACAGACAGCCCCAGCATTTT
>TRBJ1-6|TRBV2|NA|14|NA
CASRRDGYNSPLHF
TGTGCCAGCAGGCGGGACGGCTATAATTCACCCCTCCACTTT
>TRBJ2-2|TRBV15|NA|19|TRBD2
CATSRDLPGLAGDTGELFF
TGTGCCACCAGCAGGGATTTACCCGGACTAGCGGGGGACACCGGGGAGCTGTTTTTT
>TRBJ2-7|TRBV19|once|13|TRBD1
CASSEDRVNEQYF
TGTGCCAGTAGTGAGGACAGGGTCAACGAGCAGTACTTC
>TRBJ1-5|TRBV6-2/TRBV6-3|few|14|NA
CASSYRSGTHIQHF
TGTGCCAGCAGTTACCGGTCTGGGACCCACATCCAGCATTTT
>TRBJ2-5|TRBV19|NA|16|TRBD1
CASSNLSGTGKGTQYF
TGTGCCAGTAGTAACTTATCCGGGACAGGGAAGGGGACCCAGTACTTC
>TRBJ2-1|TRBV5-4|NA|13|NA
CASSQPGYNEQFF
TGTGCCAGCAGCCAACCCGGATACAATGAGCAGTTCTTC
>TRBJ2-7|TRBV4-3|NA|15|TRBD2
CASSQGVGGYYEQYF
TGCGCCAGCAGCCAAGGGGTGGGGGGGTATTACGAGCAGTACTTC
>TRBJ2-6|TRBV7-9|few|13|NA
CASSSSGANVLTF
TGTGCCAGCAGCTCCTCTGGGGCCAACGTCCTGACTTTC
>TRBJ1-1|TRBV7-9|NA|16|NA
CASSWGVGMKNTEAFF
TGTGCCAGCAGCTGGGGGGTTGGGATGAAGAACACTGAAGCTTTCTTT
>TRBJ1-6|TRBV27|NA|13|TRBD1
CATRDRDNSPLHF
TGTGCCACCAGGGACAGGGACAATTCACCCCTCCACTTT
>TRBJ2-7|TRBV19|once|14|TRBD1
CASSTRDSPYEQYF
TGTGCCAGTAGTACCCGGGACAGTCCCTACGAGCAGTACTTC
>TRBJ1-5|TRBV2|NA|15|NA
CASSEKSGSNQPQHF
TGTGCCAGCAGTGAAAAGTCGGGGAGCAATCAGCCCCAGCATTTT
>TRBJ2-7|TRBV29-1|NA|13|TRBD1
CSVTGGQGREQYF
TGCAGCGTAACAGGGGGCCAGGGGCGCGAGCAGTACTTC
>TRBJ2-5|TRBV6-5|NA|14|TRBD1
CASIRQGVQETQYF
TGTGCCAGCATCCGACAGGGGGTACAAGAGACCCAGTACTTC
>TRBJ1-1|TRBV27|NA|14|TRBD1
CASSTGQGYTEAFF
TGTGCCAGCAGCACGGGACAGGGTTACACTGAAGCTTTCTTT
>TRBJ1-5|TRBV29-1|once|16|NA
CSESKDRNISNQPQHF
TGCAGCGAAAGTAAAGACAGGAACATTAGCAATCAGCCCCAGCATTTT
>TRBJ2-7|TRBV4-2|NA|13|NA
CASSQTDTYEQYF
TGTGCCAGCAGCCAAACTGATACCTACGAGCAGTACTTC